This T cell receptor beta chain stems from a study of a mutant IDH1 vaccine in newly diagnosed glioma. Study-wide context: The initiation of vaccination occurred 4-6 weeks after radiotherapy alone, or with temozolomide cycles.

The time point is: week 5, during vaccination. All doses held 300 ug of mutant IDH1 20-mer peptide, with topical imiquimod. TCRdb's table, derived via immunoSEQ multiplex PCR, lists solely in-frame clones and lacks some. The sample consists of 35,000 or so clones, just under 85% of them appearing once. For this clone: Its antigen remains unknown.

V shed 5 bases and J 1 base; nucleotides not matched to a gene: 6. This CDR3 has 16 residues. Germline values: CDR1 SGHNT, CDR2 YENEEA. This receptor was obtained from a man younger than 45 with glioma. The sequences come from PBMCs, collected from a glioma patient whose treatment included an IDH1 peptide vaccine. The chain uses TRBV11-3 and TRBJ2-1, with 9 bases aligning to TRBD1. The CDR3 DNA is TGTGCCAGCAGCGTCACAGGGGGCTCGTCCTACAATGAGCAGTTCTTC. Amino acid sequence: CASSVTGGSSYNEQFF.